This is a list of T cell receptor beta chains from one sample in a study of OX40 agonist ivuxolimab in advanced cancers. Repertoires were generated with immunoSEQ multiplex PCR, while TCRdb's copy carries only in-frame clones and drops some. The data show 35,000 to 45,000 clones, about 90% seen once. The material sequenced was CD4+ or CD8+ T cells sorted from blood, taken in a trial of the OX40 agonist ivuxolimab. The source of these receptors is an adult with an advanced solid tumor such as melanoma, head and neck, liver or kidney cancer. The CDR3 runs from the conserved cysteine through the conserved F or W. D genes are given only for firm matches. Not every row has a clone size; where given, it reads once, few, many or a size class.

TRBV19	.	once	TRBJ2-1	CASSPDNYNEQFF	TGTGCCAGTAGCCCGGACAACTACAATGAGCAGTTCTTC
TRBV10-1	TRBD1	.	TRBJ1-2	CASSEQGYRVKDYGYTF	TGCGCCAGCAGTGAACAGGGGTATAGAGTTAAGGACTATGGCTACACCTTC
TRBV27	.	.	TRBJ1-3	CASSSNLYSGNTIYF	TGTGCCAGCAGTTCCAATTTGTACTCTGGAAACACCATATATTTT
TRBV28	TRBD2	.	TRBJ2-4	CASSLTGGAAKNIQYF	TGTGCCAGCAGTCTCACGGGGGGGGCGGCCAAAAACATTCAGTACTTC
TRBV7-6	.	.	TRBJ2-7	CASSLAYSYEQYF	TGTGCCAGCAGCTTAGCGTACTCCTACGAGCAGTACTTC
TRBV9	.	.	TRBJ2-1	CASSGVDYNEQFF	TGTGCCAGCAGCGGGGTAGATTACAATGAGCAGTTCTTC
TRBV7-6	.	.	TRBJ2-7	CASSLAPGKSYEQYF	TGTGCCAGCAGCTTAGCCCCGGGGAAATCCTACGAGCAGTACTTC
TRBV25-1	TRBD2	.	TRBJ2-1	CASSETSGYNEQFF	TGTGCCAGCAGTGAGACTAGCGGATACAATGAGCAGTTCTTC
TRBV13	TRBD1	.	TRBJ2-1	CASSPGTASYNEQFF	TGTGCCAGCAGCCCAGGGACAGCCTCCTACAATGAGCAGTTCTTC
TRBV6-5	.	.	TRBJ2-7	CASSLYSGGYEQYF	TGTGCCAGCAGCCTCTATTCGGGCGGCTACGAGCAGTACTTC
TRBV7-6	TRBD2	.	TRBJ2-2	CASSSTSGSAGELFF	TGTGCCAGCAGCTCGACTAGCGGGTCAGCTGGGGAGCTGTTTTTT
TRBV7-8	.	.	TRBJ1-2	CASSWAEGGYTF	TGTGCCAGCAGCTGGGCTGAGGGTGGCTACACCTTC
TRBV5-4	.	.	TRBJ2-7	CAVQDGTYEQYF	TGTGCCGTCCAGGACGGCACCTACGAGCAGTACTTC
TRBV5-4	.	.	TRBJ2-1	CASSPRGNSGRYNEQFF	TGTGCCAGCAGCCCGAGGGGTAATAGCGGCCGGTACAATGAGCAGTTCTTC
TRBV9	.	once	TRBJ2-1	CASSVGDNEQFF	TGTGCCAGCAGCGTAGGAGACAATGAGCAGTTCTTC
TRBV5-5	.	.	TRBJ2-1	CASSLGLGTGNEQFF	TGTGCCAGCAGCTTGGGGTTGGGAACGGGCAATGAGCAGTTCTTC
TRBV27	.	once	TRBJ2-7	CASSIMGDSYEQYF	TGTGCCAGCAGTATAATGGGGGACTCCTACGAGCAGTACTTC
TRBV6-5	TRBD2	.	TRBJ2-1	CASVSGPSSYNEQFF	TGTGCCAGCGTTAGCGGGCCGAGCTCCTACAATGAGCAGTTCTTC
TRBV9	.	.	TRBJ1-5	CASSLWIAYSNQPQHF	TGTGCCAGCAGCCTTTGGATTGCTTATAGCAATCAGCCCCAGCATTTT
TRBV19	.	.	TRBJ2-1	CASSPDAFSYNEQFF	TGTGCCAGTAGTCCGGACGCCTTCTCCTACAATGAGCAGTTCTTC
TRBV6-5	.	.	TRBJ2-3	CASSPMPFSTDTQYF	TGTGCCAGCAGCCCCATGCCTTTCAGCACAGATACGCAGTATTTT
TRBV4-1	TRBD1	.	TRBJ1-5	CASSLDRGTYSNQPQHF	TGCGCCAGCAGCCTGGACAGGGGGACGTATAGCAATCAGCCCCAGCATTTT
TRBV5-4	.	.	TRBJ2-1	CASSPSFGGAEYNEQFF	TGTGCCAGCAGCCCCTCTTTTGGAGGTGCCGAGTACAATGAGCAGTTCTTC
TRBV4-3	.	.	TRBJ2-7	CASSQEAQRGSYEQYF	TGCGCCAGCAGCCAAGAAGCCCAACGGGGCTCCTACGAGCAGTACTTC
TRBV5-6	TRBD1	.	TRBJ1-2	CASSARTGMYGYTF	TGTGCCAGCAGCGCCCGGACAGGAATGTATGGCTACACCTTC
TRBV9	TRBD2	.	TRBJ2-1	CASSVEVSGGGNEQFF	TGTGCCAGCAGCGTAGAGGTTAGCGGGGGCGGGAATGAGCAGTTCTTC
TRBV27	.	.	TRBJ2-7	CASSSQVGGVGDEQYF	TGTGCCAGCAGTTCCCAGGTGGGCGGAGTCGGAGACGAGCAGTACTTC
TRBV2	TRBD1	.	TRBJ1-1	CASSNLDRPVVTEAFF	TGTGCCAGCAGCAACCTGGACAGGCCCGTGGTCACTGAAGCTTTCTTT
TRBV6-5	.	.	TRBJ1-3	CASTERGGTGNTIYF	TGTGCCAGCACCGAGCGCGGGGGAACTGGAAACACCATATATTTT
TRBV6-5	.	.	TRBJ1-2	CASSLGENNYGYTF	TGTGCCAGCAGCCTCGGAGAGAACAACTATGGCTACACCTTC
TRBV27	.	.	TRBJ1-2	CASSGQMNYGYTF	TGTGCCAGCAGCGGACAGATGAACTATGGCTACACCTTC
TRBV7-9	TRBD1	.	TRBJ1-4	CASSLFRDRGNPNEKLFF	TGTGCCAGCAGCTTATTCCGGGACAGGGGAAACCCTAATGAAAAACTGTTTTTT
TRBV25-1	.	once	TRBJ1-6	CASSVRPDNNSPLHF	TGTGCCAGCAGTGTAAGGCCGGATAATAATTCACCCCTCCACTTT
TRBV4-3	.	.	TRBJ1-5	CASSQEGQLNQPQHF	TGCGCCAGCAGCCAAGAGGGACAACTCAATCAGCCCCAGCATTTT
TRBV15	.	.	TRBJ2-5	CATSRAGETQYF	TGTGCCACCAGCAGAGCAGGAGAGACCCAGTACTTC
TRBV4-1	.	.	TRBJ2-3	CASSQVFGDTQYF	TGCGCCAGCAGCCAAGTTTTTGGAGATACGCAGTATTTT
TRBV30	TRBD2	.	TRBJ2-1	CAWSVASGLEQFF	TGTGCCTGGAGTGTAGCTAGCGGCCTAGAGCAGTTCTTC
TRBV10-2	TRBD2	.	TRBJ2-3	CASRVAGDTDTQYF	TGCGCCAGCAGGGTAGCGGGTGACACAGATACGCAGTATTTT
TRBV19	TRBD2	.	TRBJ2-1	CASSTTSGAYNEQFF	TGTGCCAGTAGTACGACTAGCGGGGCCTACAATGAGCAGTTCTTC
TRBV11-2	TRBD1	.	TRBJ2-3	CASSLGDRVTDTQYF	TGTGCCAGCAGCTTAGGAGACAGGGTAACAGATACGCAGTATTTT
TRBV28	.	.	TRBJ2-7	CASSLNEQYF	TGTGCCAGCAGTTTAAACGAGCAGTACTTC
TRBV30	.	.	TRBJ2-1	CAGHLQGGRYNEQFF	TGTGCCGGTCACCTGCAGGGAGGTCGGTACAATGAGCAGTTCTTC
TRBV7-6	TRBD2	.	TRBJ2-3	CASSPLAEEITDTQYF	TGTGCCAGCAGCCCGCTAGCGGAGGAAATCACAGATACGCAGTATTTT
TRBV4-1	.	few	TRBJ2-7	CASSQSVASEQYF	TGCGCCAGCAGCCAATCGGTGGCATCTGAGCAGTACTTC
TRBV29-1	.	.	TRBJ1-2	CSVDTGVYGYTF	TGCAGCGTTGACACGGGGGTCTATGGCTACACCTTC
TRBV7-9	.	few	TRBJ1-1	CASSLGRGLTEAFF	TGTGCCAGCAGCTTGGGCAGGGGACTGACTGAAGCTTTCTTT